The 9 T cell receptor beta chains presented below share a single source sample, sequenced in a study of blood T cell repertoires in COVID-19. Using immunoSEQ multiplex PCR, the repertoire was profiled, and TCRdb retains in-frame clones only, with some absent. This table has about 80,000 clones, 70% to 75% appearing once. The specimen sequenced was peripheral blood. The receptors shown here come from a man aged 45 to 65 with active or convalescent COVID-19.

The rearrangement links TRBV12-3 or TRBV12-4 to TRBJ1-5; unclear D gene. V lost 3 bases to trimming and J lost 6 bases, with 6 bases between them. CDR3 length: 12 residues. Here the CDR3 reads CASSFSGQPQHF. CDR3 sequence (DNA): TGTGCCAGCAGTTTTTCCGGTCAGCCCCAGCATTTT.

This clone has more than one count but fewer than ten. The gene calls are TRBV5-4 and TRBJ2-5; D may be TRBD2 (5 bases). The germline V gene encodes CDR1 SGHNT and CDR2 YYREEE (reference sequence). Trimming cost V 4 bases and J 3 bases, with 13 bases left between them. The CDR3 length is 14 residues. The CDR3 is CASSLATGKETQYF. CDR3 bases: TGTGCCAGCAGCCTGGCGACGGGAAAAGAGACCCAGTACTTC.

Concerning this clone itself: One end of the junction does not line up with germline, which may come from a read error. V is TRBV15 and J is TRBJ2-5, with a tentative D call TRBD2 (5 bases). CDR3 length: 14 residues. The germline CDR1 and CDR2 sequences are LNHNV and YYDKDF (reference sequence). CDR3 in DNA: TGTGCCACCAGCAGAGGAGCGGTACAAGAGATCCAGTACTTC. Protein product: CATSRGAVQEIQYF.

The V and J genes are TRBV5-6 and TRBJ2-7; 7 nucleotides align to TRBD1. V dropped 2 bases and J dropped 2; count of bases not matched to a gene: 1. Germline CDR1 is SGHDT and CDR2 is YYEEEE. The CDR3 has 13 amino acids. The CDR3 DNA follows: TGTGCCAGCAGCTTCCAGGGGGCCTACGAGCAGTACTTC. As protein: CASSFQGAYEQYF.

V is TRBV15 and J is TRBJ2-7; TRBD2 might be the D (6 bases). From germline, CDR1 is LNHNV and CDR2 YYDKDF (reference sequence). The CDR3 is made up of 14 amino acids. The V gene lost 4 bases and the J gene lost 4 bases, with 14 bases spanning the gap. The CDR3 DNA reads TGTGCCACCAGCATTGGACCGGGGGATTACGAGCAGTACTTC. Its translation is CATSIGPGDYEQYF.

V and J are TRBV11-2 and TRBJ2-3; 10 bases agree with TRBD2. The CDR3 has 17 residues. V trimming: 4 bases; J trimming: 4 bases; junction bases outside the gene matches: 11. Germline V gene lookup returns CDR1 SGHAT and CDR2 FQNNGV. As DNA, the CDR3 is TGTGCCAGCAGCTGGAACCCTAGCGGGGGTAGGGCAGATACGCAGTATTTT. Protein sequence: CASSWNPSGGRADTQYF. Using reference TRBV11-2 and TRBJ2-3 for the parts outside the CDR3, the full variable domain is EAGVAQSPRYKIIEKRQSVAFWCNPISGHATLYWYQQILGQGPKLLIQFQNNGVVDDSQLPKDRFSAERLKGVDSTLKIQPAKLEDSAVYLCASSWNPSGGRADTQYFGPGTRLTVL.

This clone appeared once. The chain has TRBV6-5 and TRBJ1-6, with D maybe TRBD1 (5 bases). V lost 2 bases and J 6 bases, leaving 8 bases between the germline ends. The CDR3 has 14 amino acids. Germline CDR1 and CDR2: MNHEY and SVGAGI. The CDR3, as DNA: TGTGCCAGCAGTTACGGGGGGAGTAATTCACCCCTCCACTTT. It specifies CASSYGGSNSPLHF.

The sample holds a few counts of this clone. The rearrangement joins TRBV6-5 to TRBJ1-5; 10 bases agree with TRBD1. Trimming removed 7 bases from V and 7 bases from J; junction bases left unmatched: 7. Germline V CDR1 and CDR2: MNHEY, SVGAGI. This CDR3 contains 14 residues. The CDR3 sequence: CASTSGTGDQPQHF. The CDR3 DNA reads as TGTGCCAGCACCTCCGGGACAGGGGACCAGCCCCAGCATTTT.

The rearrangement joins TRBV9 to TRBJ1-2, with D possibly TRBD1 on 5 matching bases. The CDR3 length is 13 residues. V lost 0 bases, J lost 2 bases, and 5 bases lay in between. The germline CDR1 and CDR2 sequences are SGDLS and YYNGEE. CDR3 residues: CASSVEGNYGYTF. DNA for the CDR3: TGTGCCAGCAGCGTAGAGGGGAACTATGGCTACACCTTC.